A single sample gave rise to the 29 T cell receptor beta chains below, sequenced in a study of CXCR4 blockade with PD-1 therapy in pancreatic cancer (dated by TCRdb to between 2017 and 2020). The protocol used for the library was the immunoSEQ multiplex PCR assay. TCRdb's version of the immuneACCESS table is confined to in-frame rearrangements and falls short of the full clone set. An unresolved V gene accounts for under half of the shortfall where checked; the remainder is of unknown origin. The sample table shows about 160 clones, and more than 35% are seen once. Together, the top ten hold approximately 17% of the sample. Sequenced material: tumor tissue. The receptors stem from a human donor with pancreatic ductal adenocarcinoma.

The chain joins TRBV1 to TRBJ1-5; TRBD1 is the table's D call and was not checked against the DNA. TRBV1 is marked as a pseudogene. The CDR3 runs to 15 residues. The CDR3 coding sequence is TGCGCCAGCAGCCAGGACCGGGACAGGGATCAGCCCCAGCATTTT. Its protein is CASSQDRDRDQPQHF.

By share, this clone ranks as large (0.1 to 1%). This chain uses TRBV11-3 with TRBJ2-7; perhaps TRBD1 as D (5 bases). From germline, CDR1 is SGHNT and CDR2 YENEEA. The CDR3 loop spans 15 amino acids. V lost 6 bases and J lost 4, with 19 bases in between. CDR3 sequence reads: CASSGAGWSTYEQYF. The CDR3 DNA sequence: TGTGCCAGCAGTGGGGCTGGGTGGTCGACTTACGAGCAGTACTTC.

The V and J genes are TRBV15 and TRBJ2-1, with TRBD2 as a possible D gene (7 bases). V lost 0 bases to trimming and J lost 9 bases, with 21 bases between them. Germline assignment: CDR1 LNHNV and CDR2 YYDKDF (reference sequence). This CDR3 has 17 residues. In DNA, the CDR3 is TGTGCCACCAGCAGAGACTACGGGGGGCGTAAGTATGGTGAGCAGTTCTTC. Translation: CATSRDYGGRKYGEQFF. Complete variable domain (other parts from reference TRBV15 and TRBJ2-1): DAMVIQNPRYQVTQFGKPVTLSCSQTLNHNVMYWYQQKSSQAPKLLFHYYDKDFNNEADTPDNFQSRRPNTSFCFLDIRSPGLGDTAMYLCATSRDYGGRKYGEQFFGPGTRLTVL.

The rearrangement uses TRBV6-7 and TRBJ1-1; D might be TRBD1 (5 bases). TRBV6-7 carries the ORF label, with uncertain function. Trimming cost V 4 bases and J 8 bases, with 17 bases left between them. The CDR3 runs to 14 residues. CDR3 in amino acids: CASSWAWDASEAFF. The CDR3 DNA is TGTGCCAGCAGTTGGGCGTGGGACGCCTCGGAAGCTTTCTTT.

The J gene is TRBJ2-5, the V gene TRBV6-8, with D tentatively TRBD2 (5 bases). Germline V gene data show CDR1 as MNHGY and CDR2 as SAAAGT. V lost 3 bases to trimming and J lost 5 bases, with 10 bases between them. The CDR3 loop spans 13 amino acids. The CDR3, as DNA: TGTGCCAGCAGTTATCAGCGGAGTGAGACCCAGTACTTC. As protein: CASSYQRSETQYF.

The chain is built from TRBV11-3 and TRBJ1-1, with D uncertain. CDR3 length: 14 amino acids. Germline V gene lookup returns CDR1 SGHNT and CDR2 YENEEA. Trimming took 2 bases from V and 1 from J, leaving 8 bases between them. The CDR3 reads CASSLMNTNTEAFF. CDR3 coding DNA: TGTGCCAGCAGCTTAATGAATACGAACACTGAAGCTTTCTTT.

In its sample, this clone was seen a few times. This sequence joins TRBV28 and TRBJ1-6; the match to TRBD1 covers 7 bases. CDR1 is MDHEN and CDR2 is SYDVKM in the germline V gene. After removal of 5 bases from V and 7 bases from J, the junction contained 5 bases not matched to a gene. CDR3 length: 14 residues. Here the CDR3 DNA reads TGTGCCAGCAGTACCTGGACAGGCAATTCACCCCTCCACTTT. Amino acids: CASSTWTGNSPLHF.

By sample share, this clone is hyperexpanded (1% or more). The chain is built from TRBV6-8 and TRBJ2-5; tentatively, D is TRBD2 (6 bases). This CDR3 contains 15 residues. The V end lost 4 bases, the J end lost 10 bases, and 22 bases lay between the germline ends. Germline lookup yields CDR1 MNHGY and CDR2 SAAAGT. The CDR3 DNA follows: TGTGCCAGCAGTTCGTCCTCCTTTCTATCGGGAGACCAGTACTTC. Translated, it gives CASSSSSFLSGDQYF.

The V and J genes are TRBV30 and TRBJ1-3; no firm D call. CDR3 length equals 15 residues. V gave up 3 bases and J gave up 1 base, with 13 bases separating them. Per the germline V gene, CDR1 is GTSNPN and CDR2 is SVGIG (reference sequence). The CDR3 region is CAWSPPSGSGNTIYF. CDR3 DNA sequence: TGTGCCTGGAGCCCTCCCAGCGGATCTGGAAACACCATATATTTT.

This clone was seen only a few times. CDR3 amino acids: CASSQVGTGYGYTF. In DNA form, the CDR3 reads TGCGCCAGCAGCCAAGTCGGGACAGGGTATGGCTACACCTTC. The chain has TRBV23-1 and TRBJ1-2, with 9 bases matching TRBD1. TRBV23-1 is noted as an ORF with a role that remains uncertain. The CDR3 sequence is 14 residues long. Trimming removed 6 bases from V and 5 bases from J; junction bases left unmatched: 7.

The chain is built from TRBV9 and TRBJ2-3; no definite D call. The CDR3 consists of 14 residues. Deletions cut 0 bases from V and 1 base from J, with 6 bases between. The germline V gene encodes CDR1 SGDLS and CDR2 YYNGEE. CDR3 residues: CASSVVERTDTQYF. In DNA, the CDR3 is TGTGCCAGCAGCGTAGTGGAGCGCACAGATACGCAGTATTTT.

This sequence joins TRBV19 and TRBJ1-6; D gene ambiguous. Germline V gene lookup returns CDR1 LNHDA and CDR2 SQIVND (reference sequence). Trimming cost V 2 bases and J 10 bases, with 12 bases left between them. The CDR3 extends over 14 amino acids. The CDR3, as DNA: TGTGCCAGTAGTATACGGACTTTAGGGTCACCCCTCCACTTT. This sequence encodes CASSIRTLGSPLHF.

The V gene is TRBV30, the J gene TRBJ1-1; D is unclear. Trimming shortened V by 1 base and J by 2 bases, and 11 bases separated the two germline ends. CDR3 size: 14 residues. The V gene's germline CDR1 is GTSNPN and CDR2 SVGIG (reference sequence). Here the CDR3 reads CAWSEGLFNTEAFF. DNA of the CDR3: TGTGCCTGGAGTGAAGGGCTTTTTAACACTGAAGCTTTCTTT.

In this sample, this clone is hyperexpanded. The chain has TRBV4-1 and TRBJ1-1, with TRBD1 identical over 8 bases. Losses at the gene ends were 2 bases for V and 5 bases for J; bases not matched to a gene: 4. In germline, CDR1 is MGHRA, CDR2 YSYEKL. The CDR3 has 14 amino acids. CDR3 DNA: TGCGCCAGCAGCCAAAAAACAGGGGGGACTGAAGCTTTCTTT. Translated: CASSQKTGGTEAFF.

The rearrangement links TRBV10-3 to TRBJ1-1; D call uncertain. CDR3 length: 14 amino acids. V lost 10 bases and J 0 bases, leaving 15 bases between the germline ends. Germline assignment: CDR1 ENHRY and CDR2 SYGVKD. This CDR3 reads CASSGSRLNTEAFF. The CDR3 region has the DNA TGTGCCAGCTCGGGCTCCCGCTTGAACACTGAAGCTTTCTTT.

The genes are TRBV18 and TRBJ2-3, with D possibly TRBD2 on 8 matching bases. CDR3 size: 18 residues. In germline, CDR1 is KGHSH, CDR2 LQKENI. The V end was cut by 3 bases, the J end by 4 bases, with 23 bases between. The CDR3 nucleotides are TGTGCCAGCTCACCCCACAGGGGAGGCGGACTAGCAGCAGATACGCAGTATTTT. Translating gives CASSPHRGGGLAADTQYF.

The gene calls are TRBV19 and TRBJ1-4; 8 bases line up with TRBD1. Trimming removed 6 bases from V and 8 bases from J; junction bases left unmatched: 8. Germline CDR1 reads LNHDA; CDR2 reads SQIVND (reference sequence). The CDR3 loop spans 14 amino acids. CDR3 protein: CASRETGAKEKLFF. The CDR3 DNA reads TGTGCCAGTAGGGAGACAGGGGCGAAAGAAAAACTGTTTTTT.

The chain uses TRBV15 and TRBJ1-3; D is unclear. V shed 6 bases and J shed 0 bases, with 12 bases lying between them. This CDR3 has 15 amino acids. Germline V CDR1 and CDR2: LNHNV, YYDKDF (reference sequence). The DNA for the CDR3 is TGTGCCACCAGTCAGGACGGATACTCTGGAAACACCATATATTTT. Its protein product is CATSQDGYSGNTIYF.

The V and J genes are TRBV6-7 and TRBJ1-1; D is unclear. TRBV6-7 is filed as an ORF, its function uncertain. The CDR3 spans 15 residues. V dropped 8 bases and J dropped 0 bases, with 16 bases sitting between them. Written as DNA, the CDR3 is TGTGCCAGCGTACTTTCGACTGTTATGAACACTGAAGCTTTCTTT. This gives the protein CASVLSTVMNTEAFF.

J is TRBJ2-7 and V is TRBV15; 7 bases map to TRBD2. The CDR3 runs 14 residues. J was trimmed by 5 bases and V by 8 bases; bases with no gene match: 12. CDR1 and CDR2 (germline): LNHNV, YYDKDF (reference sequence). CDR3 DNA sequence: TGTGCCACCGGCGGGGGAGGAGGTATTGACGAGCAGTACTTC. Amino acid sequence: CATGGGGGIDEQYF.

The gene calls are TRBV18 and TRBJ1-4, with D unclear. The CDR3 totals 13 residues. The V gene lost 6 bases and the J gene lost 3 bases, with 8 bases spanning the gap. Germline CDR1 KGHSH, CDR2 LQKENI. The CDR3, as DNA: TGTGCCAGCTCCCGGGGAGCTAATGAAAAACTGTTTTTT. This codes for CASSRGANEKLFF.

This chain links TRBV6-8 with TRBJ1-1; 7 positions agree with TRBD1. The CDR3 contains 12 residues. V dropped 6 bases and J dropped 5; count of bases not matched to a gene: 3. Germline V gene data show CDR1 as MNHGY and CDR2 as SAAAGT. CDR3 nucleotide sequence: TGTGCCAGCAGCCGGACAGGTACTGAAGCTTTCTTT. Protein product: CASSRTGTEAFF.

This clone was seen more than once but under ten times. The gene calls are TRBV29-1 and TRBJ2-1, with 9 bases lining up with TRBD2. Germline assignment: CDR1 SQVTM and CDR2 ANQGSEA. V lost 7 bases to trimming and J lost 5 bases; unmatched junction nucleotides: 12. CDR3 length: 15 amino acids. This CDR3 is CSGDSTSGRDNEQFF. The DNA for the CDR3 is TGCAGCGGCGACTCTACTAGCGGGCGGGACAATGAGCAGTTCTTC.

This clone was detected only a few times. This rearrangement joins TRBV19 to TRBJ1-3, with 8 bases identical to TRBD1. Germline trimming cut 3 bases from V and 2 bases from J; bases unmatched to any gene: 3. The CDR3 loop spans 15 amino acids. Germline CDR1 reads LNHDA; CDR2 reads SQIVND (reference sequence). Here the CDR3 reads CASSISDRAGNTIYF. Written as DNA, the CDR3 is TGTGCCAGTAGTATTTCGGACAGGGCTGGAAACACCATATATTTT. Using reference TRBV19 and TRBJ1-3 for the parts outside the CDR3, the full variable domain is DGGITQSPKYLFRKEGQNVTLSCEQNLNHDAMYWYRQDPGQGLRLIYYSQIVNDFQKGDIAEGYSVSREKKESFPLTVTSAQKNPTAFYLCASSISDRAGNTIYFGEGSWLTVV.

CDR3 loop: CASSQEISTDTQYF. In DNA, the CDR3 is TGTGCCAGCAGCCAGGAGATTTCGACAGATACGCAGTATTTT. The rearrangement links TRBV14 to TRBJ2-3; D is unresolved. Germline CDR1 and CDR2: SGHDN and FVKESK. Trimming stripped 3 bases from V and 3 bases from J, with 10 bases between. The CDR3 runs to 14 residues. The full variable domain, in which reference TRBV14 and TRBJ2-3 provide the parts outside the CDR3, is EAGVTQFPSHSVIEKGQTVTLRCDPISGHDNLYWYRRVMGKEIKFLLHFVKESKQDESGMPNNRFLAERTGGTYSTLKVQPAELEDSGVYFCASSQEISTDTQYFGPGTRLTVL.

This chain connects TRBV6-8 to TRBJ2-7, with D perhaps matching TRBD1 (6 bases). From germline, CDR1 is MNHGY and CDR2 SAAAGT. CDR3 size: 12 residues. Trimming left V 8 bases short and J 2 bases short, with 10 bases between. For the CDR3, the DNA is TGTGCCAGCTCCCGGGACACCTACGAGCAGTACTTC. It codes for CASSRDTYEQYF.

The V and J genes are TRBV18 and TRBJ2-1, with D unresolved. The CDR3 is 15 residues long. Germline V gene data show CDR1 as KGHSH and CDR2 as LQKENI. V lost 6 bases to trimming and J lost 0 bases, with 12 bases between them. The CDR3 DNA follows: TGTGCCAGCTCCGCCACGAAGAGCTCCTACAATGAGCAGTTCTTC. This translates into CASSATKSSYNEQFF.

The V call is TRBV25-1, the J call TRBJ2-7; D is tentatively TRBD1 or TRBD2 (5 bases each). V was pared by 2 bases and J by 0 bases, with 8 bases between. Germline CDR1 reads MGHDK; CDR2 reads SYGVNS. This CDR3 comprises 14 residues. The CDR3: CASSERGTSYEQYF. The CDR3 coding sequence is TGTGCCAGCAGTGAACGAGGGACCTCCTACGAGCAGTACTTC.

Details on this clone: The junction differs from germline at one of its ends, possibly a read error. The chain uses TRBV18 and TRBJ2-2; 7 bases match TRBD1. This CDR3 comprises 13 residues. CDR1 and CDR2 (germline): KGHSH, LQKENI. CDR3 loop: CASSLQGSGELFF. CDR3 bases: TGTGCCAGCTCACTACAGGGGTCCGGGGAGTTGTTTTTT.